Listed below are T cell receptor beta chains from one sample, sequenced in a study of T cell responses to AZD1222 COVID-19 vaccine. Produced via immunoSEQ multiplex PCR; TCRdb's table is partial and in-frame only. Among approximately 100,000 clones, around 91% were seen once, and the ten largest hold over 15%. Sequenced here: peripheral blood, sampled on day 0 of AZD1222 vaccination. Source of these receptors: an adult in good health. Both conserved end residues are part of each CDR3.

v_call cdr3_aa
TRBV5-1 CASSLEGRDSNQPQHF
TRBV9 CASSVRIGQDQMYF
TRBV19 CASSFTGTSGGVHTGELFF
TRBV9 CASSAISGTGEFGTEAFF
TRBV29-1 CSVEDYTAFF
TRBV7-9 CASSSEQGVQPQHF
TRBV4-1 CASSQGYGGEQFF
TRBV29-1 CSVGSSNQPQHF
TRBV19 CASTTPSANTGELFF
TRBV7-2 CASSPQGTTNEKLFF
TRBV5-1 CASSPTGEGKTQYF
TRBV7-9 CASSPDRRNTEAFF
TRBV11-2 CASSLGYRDFGTGYGYTF
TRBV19 CASAGDRDIKPQHF
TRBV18 CASSPNRGEETQYF
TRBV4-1 CASSQERVGYEQYF
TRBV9 CASTKGGFNEKLFF
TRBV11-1 CASSLDIAETQYF
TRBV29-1 CSVGLVGASYEQYF
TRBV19 CASSISRYNEQFF
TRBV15 CATSRDGSNQPQHF
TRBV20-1 CSANSPDTQYF
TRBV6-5 CASTGTGSSYEQYF
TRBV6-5 CATGRMDSGNTIYF
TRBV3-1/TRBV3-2 CASSQDRVYYGYTF
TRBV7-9 CASSLDSGTADTQYF
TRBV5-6 CASSLDRGRGINQPQHF
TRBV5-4 CASSLARLAGDDEQYF
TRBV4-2 CASSKVGTSGGPIGTDTQYF
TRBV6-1 CASSEPPTQDF
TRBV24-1 CATSDGTKRGEQYF
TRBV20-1 CSASLGQGPSYEQYF
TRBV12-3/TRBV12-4 CASSPPTGNTIYF
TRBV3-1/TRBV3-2 CASSRDIAKNIQYF
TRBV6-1 CASSELRARSYEQYF
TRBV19 CASSITGTGGEETQYF
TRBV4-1 CASSPDTSYGYTF
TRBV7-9 CASSPGQAGEKLFF
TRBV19 CASIQRTGELFF
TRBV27 CASSGGHPDKPQHF
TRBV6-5 CASTGTAKNIQYF
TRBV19 CASSIVAAVNQPQHF
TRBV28 CASSYSPPPQPQHF
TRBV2 CASKDTYGYTF